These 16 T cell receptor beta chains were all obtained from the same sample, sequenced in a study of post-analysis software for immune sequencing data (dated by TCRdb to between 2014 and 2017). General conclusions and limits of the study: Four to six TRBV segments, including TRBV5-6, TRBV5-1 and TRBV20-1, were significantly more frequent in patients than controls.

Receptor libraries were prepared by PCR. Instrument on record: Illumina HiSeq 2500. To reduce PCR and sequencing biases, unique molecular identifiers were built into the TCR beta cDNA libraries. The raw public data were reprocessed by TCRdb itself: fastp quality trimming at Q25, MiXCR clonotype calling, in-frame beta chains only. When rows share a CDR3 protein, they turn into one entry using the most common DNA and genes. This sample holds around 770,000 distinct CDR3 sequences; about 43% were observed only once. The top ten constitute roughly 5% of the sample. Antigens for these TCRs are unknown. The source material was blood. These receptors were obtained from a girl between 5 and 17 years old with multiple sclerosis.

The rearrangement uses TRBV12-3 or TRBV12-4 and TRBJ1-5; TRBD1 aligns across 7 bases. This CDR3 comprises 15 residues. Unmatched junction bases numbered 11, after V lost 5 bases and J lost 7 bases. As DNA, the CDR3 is TGTGCCAGCAGTCACGAGGGGGCCCCGAGGCAGCCCCAGCATTTT. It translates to CASSHEGAPRQPQHF.

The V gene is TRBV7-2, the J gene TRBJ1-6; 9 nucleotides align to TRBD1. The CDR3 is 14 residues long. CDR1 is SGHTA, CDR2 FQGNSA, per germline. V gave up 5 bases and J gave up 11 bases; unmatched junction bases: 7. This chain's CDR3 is CASSRQGESAPLHF. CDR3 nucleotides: TGTGCCAGCAGCCGACAGGGGGAGAGTGCACCCCTCCACTTT. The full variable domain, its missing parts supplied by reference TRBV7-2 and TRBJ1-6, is GAGVSQSPSNKVTEKGKDVELRCDPISGHTALYWYRQSLGQGLEFLIYFQGNSAPDKSGLPSDRFSAERTGGSVSTLTIQRTQQEDSAVYLCASSRQGESAPLHFGNGTRLTVT.

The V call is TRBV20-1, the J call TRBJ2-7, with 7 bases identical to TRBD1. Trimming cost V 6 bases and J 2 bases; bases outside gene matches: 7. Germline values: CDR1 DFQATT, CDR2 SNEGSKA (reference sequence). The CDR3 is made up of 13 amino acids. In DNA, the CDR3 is TGCAGTGCCTCCTGGACAGGTACCTACGAGCAGTACTTC. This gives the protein CSASWTGTYEQYF.

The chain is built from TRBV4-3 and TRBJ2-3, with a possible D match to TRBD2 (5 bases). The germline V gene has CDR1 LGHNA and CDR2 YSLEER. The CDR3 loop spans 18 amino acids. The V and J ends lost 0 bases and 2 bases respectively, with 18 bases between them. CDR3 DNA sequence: TGCGCCAGCAGCCAAGATCAGGTCGTCGGCCGGGACACAGATACGCAGTATTTT. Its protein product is CASSQDQVVGRDTDTQYF.

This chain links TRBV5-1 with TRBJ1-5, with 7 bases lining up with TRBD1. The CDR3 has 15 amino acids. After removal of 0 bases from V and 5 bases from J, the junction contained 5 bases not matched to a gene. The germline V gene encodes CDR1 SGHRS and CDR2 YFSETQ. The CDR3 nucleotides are TGCGCCAGCAGCTTGGAGGGGGCGAGCGATCAGCCCCAGCATTTT. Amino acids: CASSLEGASDQPQHF. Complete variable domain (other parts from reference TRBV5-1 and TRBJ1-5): KAGVTQTPRYLIKTRGQQVTLSCSPISGHRSVSWYQQTPGQGLQFLFEYFSETQRNKGNFPGRFSGRQFSNSRSEMNVSTLELGDSALYLCASSLEGASDQPQHFGDGTRLSIL.

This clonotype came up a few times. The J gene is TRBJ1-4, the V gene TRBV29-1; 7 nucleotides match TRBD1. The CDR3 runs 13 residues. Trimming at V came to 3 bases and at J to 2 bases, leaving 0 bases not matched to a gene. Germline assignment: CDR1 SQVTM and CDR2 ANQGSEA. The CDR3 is CSVETGTNEKLFF. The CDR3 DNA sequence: TGCAGCGTTGAGACAGGGACTAATGAAAAACTGTTTTTT.

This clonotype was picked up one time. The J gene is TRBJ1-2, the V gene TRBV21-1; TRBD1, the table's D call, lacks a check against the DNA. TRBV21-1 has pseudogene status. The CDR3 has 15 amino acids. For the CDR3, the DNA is TGTGCCAGCAGCAAAGGTCTGGGGGTGGACTATGGCTACACCTTC. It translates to CASSKGLGVDYGYTF.

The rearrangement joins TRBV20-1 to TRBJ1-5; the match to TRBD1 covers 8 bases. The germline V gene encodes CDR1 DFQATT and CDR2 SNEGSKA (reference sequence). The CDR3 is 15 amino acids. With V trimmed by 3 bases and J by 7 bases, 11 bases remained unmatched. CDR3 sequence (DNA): TGCAGTGCTAGCGTGGCGACAGGGGCCGGGCAGCCCCAGCATTTT. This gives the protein CSASVATGAGQPQHF.

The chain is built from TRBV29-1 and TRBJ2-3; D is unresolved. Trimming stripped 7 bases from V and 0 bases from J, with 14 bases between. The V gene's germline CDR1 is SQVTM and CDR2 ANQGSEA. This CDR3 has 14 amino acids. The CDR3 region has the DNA TGCAGCGCCGACGGGCCAACTAGCACAGATACGCAGTATTTT. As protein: CSADGPTSTDTQYF.

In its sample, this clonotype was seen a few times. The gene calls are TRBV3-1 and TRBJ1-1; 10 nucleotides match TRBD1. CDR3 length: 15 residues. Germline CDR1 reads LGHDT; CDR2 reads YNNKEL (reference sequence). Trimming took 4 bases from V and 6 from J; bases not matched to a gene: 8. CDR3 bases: TGTGCCAGCAGCCCTAGGACAGGGGGTTCTGCTGAAGCTTTCTTT. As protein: CASSPRTGGSAEAFF.

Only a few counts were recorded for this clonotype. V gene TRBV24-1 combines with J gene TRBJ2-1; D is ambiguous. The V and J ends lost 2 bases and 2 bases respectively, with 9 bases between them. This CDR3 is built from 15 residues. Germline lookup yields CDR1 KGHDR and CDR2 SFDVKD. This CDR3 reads CATSDSFGTYNEQFF. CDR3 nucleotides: TGTGCCACCAGTGATTCTTTCGGTACCTACAATGAGCAGTTCTTC.

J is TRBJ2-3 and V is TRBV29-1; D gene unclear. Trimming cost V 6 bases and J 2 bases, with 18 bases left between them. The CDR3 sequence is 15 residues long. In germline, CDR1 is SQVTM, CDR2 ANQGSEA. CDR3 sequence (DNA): TGCAGCGTGAGCCACGGCGGAAGAACCACAGATACGCAGTATTTT. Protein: CSVSHGGRTTDTQYF.

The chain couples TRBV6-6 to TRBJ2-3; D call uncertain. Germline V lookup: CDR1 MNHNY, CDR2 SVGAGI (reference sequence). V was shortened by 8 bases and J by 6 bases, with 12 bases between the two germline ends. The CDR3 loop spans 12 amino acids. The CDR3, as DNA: TGTGCCAGCGGGATAAAGAGGGATACGCAGTATTTT. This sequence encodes CASGIKRDTQYF.

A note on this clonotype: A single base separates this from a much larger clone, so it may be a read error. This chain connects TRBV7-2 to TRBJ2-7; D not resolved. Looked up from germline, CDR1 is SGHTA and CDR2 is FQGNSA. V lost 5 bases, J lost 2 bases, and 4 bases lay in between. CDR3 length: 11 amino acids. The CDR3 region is CASSHAYEQYF. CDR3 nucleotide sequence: TGTGCCAGCAGCCACGCCTACGAGCAGTACTTC. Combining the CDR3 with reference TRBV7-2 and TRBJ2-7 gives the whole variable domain GAGVSQSPSNKVTEKGKDVELRCDPISGHTALYWYRQSLGQGLEFLIYFQGNSAPDKSGLPSDRFSAERTGGSVSTLTIQRTQQEDSAVYLCASSHAYEQYFGPGTRLTVT.

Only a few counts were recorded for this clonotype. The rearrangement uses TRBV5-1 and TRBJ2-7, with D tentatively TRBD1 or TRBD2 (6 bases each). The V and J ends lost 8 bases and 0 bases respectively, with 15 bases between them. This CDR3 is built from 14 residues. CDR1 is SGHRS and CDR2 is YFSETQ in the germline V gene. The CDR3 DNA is TGCGCCAGGCCTGGGGGCGGGGACTCCTACGAGCAGTACTTC. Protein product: CARPGGGDSYEQYF.

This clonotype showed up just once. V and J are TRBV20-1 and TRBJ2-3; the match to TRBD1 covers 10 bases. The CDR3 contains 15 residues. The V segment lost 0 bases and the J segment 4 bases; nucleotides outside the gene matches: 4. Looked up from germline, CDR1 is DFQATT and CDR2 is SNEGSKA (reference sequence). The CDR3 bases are TGCAGTGCTAGAGATGGGGGGACAGGGGCAGATACGCAGTATTTT. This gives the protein CSARDGGTGADTQYF.